One sample yielded the 25 T cell receptor beta chains listed below, sequenced in a study of blood T cell repertoires in COVID-19. Assay: immunoSEQ multiplex PCR; the TCRdb copy retains only in-frame clones and omits some. The repertoire holds about 250,000 clones, with about 88% as singletons. The sample was PBMCs or T cells enriched from blood (not recorded which). Source of these receptors: a woman in her forties or fifties who had recovered from COVID-19.

This clone was detected once. The V and J genes are TRBV5-1 and TRBJ1-6; D possibly corresponds to TRBD1 (6 bases). V was cut by 4 bases and J by 8 bases, with 13 bases left in between. Germline V gene data show CDR1 as SGHRS and CDR2 as YFSETQ. The CDR3 totals 14 residues. The CDR3 DNA reads TGCGCCAGCAGCAGGACAGCCGCCGATTCACCCCTCCACTTT. This codes for CASSRTAADSPLHF.

The V call is TRBV24-1, the J call TRBJ2-1, with TRBD1 matching 12 bases. CDR1 KGHDR and CDR2 SFDVKD come from the germline V gene. CDR3 length: 17 amino acids. The V segment lost 3 bases and the J segment 9 bases; nucleotides outside the gene matches: 11. The CDR3 loop reads CATSDGDRGRRKGEQFF. The CDR3 DNA reads TGTGCCACCAGTGATGGGGACAGGGGGCGCAGGAAGGGTGAGCAGTTCTTC.

The chain uses TRBV5-1 and TRBJ2-1, with 8 bases fitting TRBD1. Germline CDR1 and CDR2: SGHRS and YFSETQ. V shed 2 bases, J shed 4 bases, and the junction held 5 bases outside the gene matches. The CDR3 runs to 15 residues. CDR3 in amino acids: CASSFRTGRYNEQFF. CDR3 nucleotides: TGCGCCAGCAGCTTCAGGACAGGGAGATACAATGAGCAGTTCTTC. The complete variable domain, with remaining parts taken from reference TRBV5-1 and TRBJ2-1, reads KAGVTQTPRYLIKTRGQQVTLSCSPISGHRSVSWYQQTPGQGLQFLFEYFSETQRNKGNFPGRFSGRQFSNSRSEMNVSTLELGDSALYLCASSFRTGRYNEQFFGPGTRLTVL.

The CDR3 DNA reads as TGTGCCAGCAGGGATAGAGCTAGCTCCTATAATTCACCCCTCCACTTT. It translates to CASRDRASSYNSPLHF. The rearrangement joins TRBV27 to TRBJ1-6; D not certain. CDR3 length equals 16 residues. Germline loops: CDR1 MNHEY, CDR2 SMNVEV (reference sequence). Deletions cut 6 bases from V and 0 bases from J, with 12 bases between.

Written as DNA, the CDR3 is TGCAGCGTTGAGGCGACACCTGACAGCTCTGGGGCCAACGTCCTGACTTTC. Protein sequence: CSVEATPDSSGANVLTF. The chain couples TRBV29-1 to TRBJ2-6; perhaps TRBD1 as D (5 bases). CDR3 size: 17 residues. The ends were cut back, 3 bases at V and 0 bases at J, with 15 bases in the middle. CDR1 and CDR2 (germline): SQVTM, ANQGSEA.

J is TRBJ2-5 and V is TRBV7-3; D gene unclear. The CDR3 is 16 residues long. V was cut by 4 bases and J by 0 bases, with 15 bases left in between. The germline V gene has CDR1 SGHTA and CDR2 FQGTGA. The CDR3: CASSYLRGLYQETQYF. CDR3 DNA sequence: TGTGCCAGCAGCTATCTTCGCGGCTTGTACCAAGAGACCCAGTACTTC.

The chain recombines TRBV28 with TRBJ1-2, with D uncertain. This CDR3 region has 12 residues. V lost 5 bases and J 1 base, leaving 5 bases between the germline ends. In germline, CDR1 is MDHEN, CDR2 SYDVKM. In nucleotides, the CDR3 is TGTGCCAGCAGTCAACTTAACTATGGCTACACCTTC. It specifies CASSQLNYGYTF.

The rearrangement links TRBV12-3 or TRBV12-4 to TRBJ2-5; D may be TRBD2 (5 bases). This CDR3 contains 12 residues. The V and J ends lost 10 bases and 4 bases respectively, with 13 bases between them. CDR3 bases: TGTGCCATCTCCGACTATGGAGAGACCCAGTACTTC. Translation: CAISDYGETQYF.

The chain links TRBV28 to TRBJ2-7; possible D gene TRBD2, 5 bases. The CDR3 is 14 residues long. Germline loops: CDR1 MDHEN, CDR2 SYDVKM. CDR3 protein: CATVPSSRSYEQYF. DNA of the CDR3: TGTGCTACCGTTCCTAGCTCCCGCTCCTACGAGCAGTACTTC.

This chain uses TRBV4-2 with TRBJ1-4; 8 bases match TRBD1. Germline V gene sequence: CDR1 LGHNA, CDR2 YNFKEQ. The junction had 4 bases not matched to a gene; V was cut back by 4 bases and J by 3 bases. The CDR3 runs 15 residues. The CDR3 protein is CASSLRTGPNEKLFF. CDR3 bases: TGTGCCAGCAGCCTCCGGACAGGGCCTAATGAAAAACTGTTTTTT.

The rearrangement uses TRBV28 and TRBJ2-3, with TRBD2 matching over 8 bases. Germline V lookup: CDR1 MDHEN, CDR2 SYDVKM. V shed 8 bases and J 2 bases; nucleotides not matched to a gene: 15. The length of the CDR3 is 17 residues. The DNA of the CDR3 is TGTGCCAGCTTTACGACCCTAACTAGCGGACTCACAGATACGCAGTATTTT. Translated: CASFTTLTSGLTDTQYF.

The chain uses TRBV29-1 and TRBJ1-1; TRBD1 matches 7 bases. V lost 7 bases, J lost 5 bases, and 10 bases stayed unmatched. The germline V gene encodes CDR1 SQVTM and CDR2 ANQGSEA. The CDR3 totals 13 residues. As DNA, the CDR3 is TGCAGCGGAAGGGACAGTGGAAGAACTGAAGCTTTCTTT. It specifies CSGRDSGRTEAFF.

This chain uses TRBV7-8 with TRBJ2-7, with 7 bases that match TRBD1. This CDR3 is 12 amino acids long. Unmatched junction bases numbered 7, after V lost 7 bases and J lost 7 bases. Germline loops: CDR1 SGHVS, CDR2 FQNEAQ. DNA for the CDR3: TGTGCCAGCATGAAGGGGGCGGATGAGCAGTACTTC. The encoded protein is CASMKGADEQYF.

The rearrangement joins TRBV28 to TRBJ2-1, with D possibly TRBD2 on 5 matching bases. Germline lookup yields CDR1 MDHEN and CDR2 SYDVKM. The CDR3 is 14 residues long. The V end was cut by 1 base, the J end by 10 bases, with 14 bases between. CDR3 protein: CASSLSIADYEQFF. The CDR3 DNA reads as TGTGCCAGCAGTTTATCCATCGCCGACTACGAGCAGTTCTTC.

Concerning this clone itself: Other DNA sequences of this sample code for an identical CDR3. The chain recombines TRBV6-5 with TRBJ2-2; possible D gene TRBD1, 6 bases. Deletions cut 6 bases from V and 1 base from J, with 9 bases between. This CDR3 has 14 amino acids. Germline lookup yields CDR1 MNHEY and CDR2 SVGAGI. The CDR3 loop is CASRRQENTGELFF. The CDR3 DNA sequence: TGTGCCAGCAGGAGACAGGAGAACACCGGGGAGCTGTTTTTT.

Details on this clone: At the DNA level, this CDR3 is encoded by other sequences in the same sample as well. This chain links TRBV28 with TRBJ2-2; D is unclear. With 1 base removed from V and 5 bases from J, the gap between germline ends came to 2 bases. This CDR3 has 12 amino acids. CDR1 and CDR2 (germline): MDHEN, SYDVKM. CDR3 sequence (DNA): TGTGCCAGCAGTTTATCGACCGGGGAGCTGTTTTTT. As protein: CASSLSTGELFF. Combining the CDR3 with reference TRBV28 and TRBJ2-2 gives the whole variable domain DVKVTQSSRYLVKRTGEKVFLECVQDMDHENMFWYRQDPGLGLRLIYFSYDVKMKEKGDIPEGYSVSREKKERFSLILESASTNQTSMYLCASSLSTGELFFGEGSRLTVL.

V and J are TRBV4-3 and TRBJ1-2; 8 bases agree with TRBD1. Germline CDR1 and CDR2: LGHNA and YSLEER. The CDR3 is 13 residues long. Losses at the gene ends were 4 bases for V and 7 bases for J; bases not matched to a gene: 5. CDR3 coding DNA: TGCGCCAGCAGCCTCGACAGGGGTAGTGGCTACACCTTC. Its protein is CASSLDRGSGYTF.

The chain carries TRBV4-2 and TRBJ1-6, with 8 bases fitting TRBD1. The CDR3 runs 16 residues. Trimming took 0 bases from V and 9 from J; bases not matched to a gene: 7. CDR1 and CDR2 from the germline V gene are LGHNA and YNFKEQ. CDR3 amino acids: CASSQEYGQGLSPLHF. The CDR3 DNA reads TGTGCCAGCAGCCAAGAATACGGACAGGGCCTTTCACCCCTCCACTTT.

This chain uses TRBV7-2 with TRBJ2-2; TRBD2 is a possible D gene (6 bases). The length of the CDR3 is 16 residues. Germline CDR1 and CDR2: SGHTA and FQGNSA. Trimming took off 1 base at V and 7 bases at J, with 16 bases between the two ends. The DNA of the CDR3 is TGTGCCAGCAGCTTAGGGACTACAAGGCCGGTCGGGGAGCTGTTTTTT. Its protein is CASSLGTTRPVGELFF.

This chain connects TRBV19 to TRBJ2-7, with TRBD2 matching over 11 bases. CDR3 length: 15 residues. The germline CDR1 and CDR2 sequences are LNHDA and SQIVND (reference sequence). With 6 bases clipped from V and 1 base from J, the junction kept 5 bases outside the gene matches. Here the CDR3 DNA reads TGTGCCAGTAGACTTGGGACTAGCGGATCCTACGAGCAGTACTTC. Its protein product is CASRLGTSGSYEQYF. The full variable domain, rest sourced from reference TRBV19 and TRBJ2-7, is DGGITQSPKYLFRKEGQNVTLSCEQNLNHDAMYWYRQDPGQGLRLIYYSQIVNDFQKGDIAEGYSVSREKKESFPLTVTSAQKNPTAFYLCASRLGTSGSYEQYFGPGTRLTVT.

The rearrangement joins TRBV2 to TRBJ1-5; D might be TRBD1 (5 bases). This CDR3 has 15 amino acids. V dropped 3 bases and J dropped 3 bases, with 12 bases sitting between them. From germline, CDR1 is SNHLY and CDR2 FYNNEI. The DNA for the CDR3 is TGTGCCAGCAGTGAGAGCAGGGCTGACAATCAGCCCCAGCATTTT. This codes for CASSESRADNQPQHF.

This clone was recorded a few times. This chain links TRBV6-4 with TRBJ2-3; no firm D call. The CDR3 spans 15 residues. Deletions cut 0 bases from V and 1 base from J, with 8 bases between. CDR1 and CDR2 from the germline V gene are MRHNA and SNTAGT. CDR3 loop: CASSDSVGGTDTQYF. The CDR3 DNA follows: TGTGCCAGCAGTGACTCGGTGGGCGGCACAGATACGCAGTATTTT.

The chain combines TRBV19 with TRBJ1-6, with 8 bases lining up with TRBD1. Germline lookup yields CDR1 LNHDA and CDR2 SQIVND (reference sequence). Germline trimming cut 3 bases from V and 5 bases from J; bases unmatched to any gene: 3. The CDR3 length is 15 residues. The chain's CDR3 is CASSIQGADNSPLHF. CDR3 nucleotide sequence: TGTGCCAGTAGTATCCAGGGGGCAGATAATTCACCCCTCCACTTT.

This sequence joins TRBV9 and TRBJ2-5; 11 positions match TRBD2. The CDR3 runs 15 residues. CDR1 and CDR2 from the germline V gene are SGDLS and YYNGEE. The V segment lost 0 bases and the J segment 5 bases; nucleotides outside the gene matches: 3. The CDR3 here is CASSVVAGGMETQYF. CDR3 DNA sequence: TGTGCCAGCAGCGTAGTAGCGGGAGGGATGGAGACCCAGTACTTC.

This clone has just one count. This chain links TRBV7-2 with TRBJ2-1; the match to TRBD2 covers 11 bases. This CDR3 has 18 amino acids. CDR1 and CDR2 (germline): SGHTA, FQGNSA. With V trimmed by 3 bases and J by 9 bases, 16 bases remained unmatched. CDR3 nucleotide sequence: TGTGCCAGCAGCTTTATTAGCGGGAGGGCCCTTTTGGAGGGTGAGCAGTTCTTC. Residues: CASSFISGRALLEGEQFF.